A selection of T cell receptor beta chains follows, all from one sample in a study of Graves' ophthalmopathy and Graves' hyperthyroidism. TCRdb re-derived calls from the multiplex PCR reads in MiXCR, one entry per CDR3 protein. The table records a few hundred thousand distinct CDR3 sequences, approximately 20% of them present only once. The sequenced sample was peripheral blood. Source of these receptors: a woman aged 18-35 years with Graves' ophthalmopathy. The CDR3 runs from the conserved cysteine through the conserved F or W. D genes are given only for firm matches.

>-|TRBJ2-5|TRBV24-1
CATSDFQGIQETQYF
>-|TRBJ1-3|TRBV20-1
CSAGGPSSGNTIYF
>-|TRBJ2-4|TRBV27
CASSSPILAKNIQYF
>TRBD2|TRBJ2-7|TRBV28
CASGRSGSSYEQYF
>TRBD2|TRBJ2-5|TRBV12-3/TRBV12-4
CASSLGGRMETQYF
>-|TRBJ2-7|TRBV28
CASSHAYEQYF
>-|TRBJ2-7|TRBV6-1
CASSGQRPSYEQYF
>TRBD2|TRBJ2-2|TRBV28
CASLTSGIGELFF
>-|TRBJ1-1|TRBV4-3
CASSQEWWNTEAFF
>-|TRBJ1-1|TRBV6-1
CASFPGGDGNTEAFF
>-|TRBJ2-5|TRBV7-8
CASSGRGFGQETQYF
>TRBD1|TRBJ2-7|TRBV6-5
CARVPGQGADEQYF
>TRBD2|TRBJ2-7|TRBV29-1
CSVLSGGPSYEQYF